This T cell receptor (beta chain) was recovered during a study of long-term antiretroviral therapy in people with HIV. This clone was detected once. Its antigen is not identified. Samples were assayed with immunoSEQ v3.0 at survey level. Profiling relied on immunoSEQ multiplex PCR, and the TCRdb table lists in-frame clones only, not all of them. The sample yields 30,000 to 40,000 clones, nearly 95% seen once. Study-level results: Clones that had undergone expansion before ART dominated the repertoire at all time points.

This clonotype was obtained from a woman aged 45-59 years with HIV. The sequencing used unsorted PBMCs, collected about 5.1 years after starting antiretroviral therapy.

CDR3 residues: CASSKAEGGELFF. CDR3 DNA: TGTGCCAGCAGCAAAGCTGAGGGAGGGGAGCTGTTTTTT. The rearrangement uses TRBV21-1 and TRBJ2-2; the DNA was not compared with TRBD2, the D call given in the table. TRBV21-1 is given as a pseudogene. This CDR3 comprises 13 residues.